The T cell receptor beta chain described here comes from a study of molecular identifiers for immune sequencing clone quantification. V was trimmed by 0 bases and J by 2 bases, leaving 10 bases between them. Germline assignment: CDR1 MGHRA and CDR2 YSYEKL. CDR3 length equals 15 residues. In preparing bulk TCR libraries, previously described methods and listed TCR primers were used. TCRdb reanalysed the PCR reads using MiXCR and keeps one entry per CDR3 protein. The sample lists 490,000 or so distinct CDR3 sequences, over 20% occurring once. There are many counts of this clonotype. The chain has TRBV4-1 and TRBJ2-5; D is ambiguous. The sequencing sample was made of naive CD8+ T cells from blood, with Jurkat cell RNA spiked in. Subset meaning: FACS-sorted CD8+CD4-CCR7+CD45RA+ naive T cells. The TCR sequence derives from a human donor in good health. Some libraries in this study had Jurkat cell RNA spiked in. The CDR3 DNA reads TGCGCCAGCAGCCAAGAGGAGTCGGTTCAAGAGACCCAGTACTTC. This translates into CASSQEESVQETQYF.